This TCR beta chain was profiled in a study of blood T cell repertoires in COVID-19. The overall study: Acute and convalescent COVID-19 samples came from the United States, Italy and Spain.

Methods used by the authors: For nucleated cells, counts were estimated from reference gene primer amplification. Here immunoSEQ multiplex PCR was the method, and the copy in TCRdb shows in-frame clones only, minus some. V, J and clone size reflect that table, while D and trimming were determined from the DNA. The table includes over 200,000 clones, approximately 86% detected once. There are 15 residues in the CDR3. Unmatched junction bases numbered 2, after V lost 1 base and J lost 0 bases. Germline CDR1 KGHSH, CDR2 LQKENI. The sequencing input was peripheral blood. The sequence was collected from a woman in her thirties who had recovered from COVID-19. The rearrangement uses TRBV18 and TRBJ1-2; 7 bases line up with TRBD1. As DNA, the CDR3 is TGTGCCAGCTCACCACGAGGGACAGCTAACTATGGCTACACCTTC. Protein sequence: CASSPRGTANYGYTF.